Listed below are T cell receptor beta chains from one sample, sequenced in a study of vaccination effects on CD4 cells after COVID-19. The antigens for these receptors are not known. Profiling relied on immunoSEQ multiplex PCR, and the TCRdb table lists in-frame clones only, not all of them. The sample holds tens of thousands of clones, about 74% seen once. The material was CD4+ T cells from PBMCs cultured without peptide, obtained before COVID-19 vaccination. The receptors derive from a human donor who received a COVID-19 vaccine. The CDR3 runs from the conserved cysteine through the conserved F or W. D genes are given only for firm matches. Expanded clones are given a class, and other clones once, few, many or no size at all.

DNA: TGTGCCAGCATTCGGGGGGGTTCCTACAATGAGCAGTTCTTC; CDR3: CASIRGGSYNEQFF; D: TRBD2; size: NA; J: TRBJ2-1; V: TRBV6-5
DNA: TGCGCCAGCGGGACAGGGGTACGGTACAATGAGCAGTTCTTC; CDR3: CASGTGVRYNEQFF; D: TRBD1; size: NA; J: TRBJ2-1; V: TRBV5-1
DNA: TGTGCCAGCAGCTTCTCCCTGGTGGGGGCCTTTCAAGAGACCCAGTACTTC; CDR3: CASSFSLVGAFQETQYF; D: NA; size: NA; J: TRBJ2-5; V: TRBV5-5
DNA: TGTGCCAGCACATTAGCGGGGGGATCCGGGGAGCTGTTTTTT; CDR3: CASTLAGGSGELFF; D: TRBD2; size: NA; J: TRBJ2-2; V: TRBV6-5
DNA: TGTGCCACCAGTGATCCGGGACAGGGTCCAGATACGCAGTATTTT; CDR3: CATSDPGQGPDTQYF; D: TRBD1; size: NA; J: TRBJ2-3; V: TRBV24-1
DNA: TGCGCCAGCAGCTTGAGGGGAGAGGGTGAGCAGTTCTTC; CDR3: CASSLRGEGEQFF; D: NA; size: medium-sized; J: TRBJ2-1; V: TRBV5-1
DNA: TGTGCCAGCAGGCAACCGACAGGGCACTATGGCTACACCTTC; CDR3: CASRQPTGHYGYTF; D: TRBD1; size: NA; J: TRBJ1-2; V: TRBV6-5
DNA: TGCGCCAGCAGTTTCAATTACCCGGGACAGGGGGCCGGAGATACGCAGTATTTT; CDR3: CASSFNYPGQGAGDTQYF; D: TRBD1; size: NA; J: TRBJ2-3; V: TRBV5-1
DNA: TGTGCCAGCAGCTTCGGCAGCGGGGACAGGGAGCTGTTTTTT; CDR3: CASSFGSGDRELFF; D: NA; size: NA; J: TRBJ2-2; V: TRBV5-4
DNA: TGCGCCAGCAGCCAAGCGGCAGGGAAAAACACCGGGGAGCTGTTTTTT; CDR3: CASSQAAGKNTGELFF; D: NA; size: NA; J: TRBJ2-2; V: TRBV4-1
DNA: TGTGCCAGCAGTTCCCAGGGATCTTCTTCTGGAAACACCATATATTTT; CDR3: CASSSQGSSSGNTIYF; D: NA; size: NA; J: TRBJ1-3; V: TRBV2
DNA: TGTGCCAGCAGTCTATCCGGGGGGCGAGAGACCCAGTACTTC; CDR3: CASSLSGGRETQYF; D: NA; size: NA; J: TRBJ2-5; V: TRBV27
DNA: TGTGCCAGCTCACCGAGGACAGGGAACTATGGCTACACCTTC; CDR3: CASSPRTGNYGYTF; D: TRBD1; size: NA; J: TRBJ1-2; V: TRBV18
DNA: TGCGCCAGCAGCCTACAAGGTGTAGCGGGGGTAGCAGATACGCAGTATTTT; CDR3: CASSLQGVAGVADTQYF; D: TRBD2; size: NA; J: TRBJ2-3; V: TRBV5-1
DNA: TGCGCCAGCAGCTTGCGGGGGGGCGGATTAGATACGCAGTATTTT; CDR3: CASSLRGGGLDTQYF; D: TRBD2; size: NA; J: TRBJ2-3; V: TRBV5-1
DNA: TGCGCCAGCAGCTCAATGCGAGGGGCGGACACTGAAGCTTTCTTT; CDR3: CASSSMRGADTEAFF; D: NA; size: few; J: TRBJ1-1; V: TRBV5-1
DNA: TGTGCCAGCTCACCCCAGCGGGCCTCTGAAAAACTGTTTTTT; CDR3: CASSPQRASEKLFF; D: NA; size: NA; J: TRBJ1-4; V: TRBV18
DNA: TGCGCCAGCAGCTTAAGGTCTTCTAATGAAAAACTGTTTTTT; CDR3: CASSLRSSNEKLFF; D: NA; size: NA; J: TRBJ1-4; V: TRBV5-1
DNA: TGTGCCAGCAGTTTAAGGGGCAGGGGCTTTACAGTTGAAGCTTTCTTT; CDR3: CASSLRGRGFTVEAFF; D: NA; size: NA; J: TRBJ1-1; V: TRBV28
DNA: TGTGCCACCAGCCGATGGGACAGGAGCTATGGCTACACCTTC; CDR3: CATSRWDRSYGYTF; D: TRBD1; size: NA; J: TRBJ1-2; V: TRBV15
DNA: TGTGCCAGCAGCTTGGCGGGAGGATTCCAAGAGACCCAGTACTTC; CDR3: CASSLAGGFQETQYF; D: TRBD2; size: NA; J: TRBJ2-5; V: TRBV5-6
DNA: TGTGCCAGCAGTGAACATAATAAAGGACAGGGGGAAAACACTGAAGCTTTCTTT; CDR3: CASSEHNKGQGENTEAFF; D: TRBD1; size: NA; J: TRBJ1-1; V: TRBV25-1
DNA: TGTGCCAGCTCATCGACAGGGAAGCCGTCGAACACTGAAGCTTTCTTT; CDR3: CASSSTGKPSNTEAFF; D: TRBD1; size: few; J: TRBJ1-1; V: TRBV18
DNA: TGTGCCAACCTCTTGGGCGGGGTAGCCAAAAACATTCAGTACTTC; CDR3: CANLLGGVAKNIQYF; D: NA; size: NA; J: TRBJ2-4; V: TRBV27
DNA: TGTGCCAGCAGTTTAGGTCGGGCAGGGGGCGGGTACACCTTC; CDR3: CASSLGRAGGGYTF; D: TRBD1; size: NA; J: TRBJ1-2; V: TRBV28
DNA: TGTGCCAGCAGTGAACTACAGGGCAATTCACCCCTCCACTTT; CDR3: CASSELQGNSPLHF; D: NA; size: NA; J: TRBJ1-6; V: TRBV2
DNA: TGTGCCAGCAGGGTCAGGTCATACGGCGGGCAGTTCTTC; CDR3: CASRVRSYGGQFF; D: NA; size: NA; J: TRBJ2-1; V: TRBV28
DNA: TGTGCCAGCTTTAGGCTTGGCAGGGGGAGATCAGATACGCAGTATTTT; CDR3: CASFRLGRGRSDTQYF; D: TRBD1; size: NA; J: TRBJ2-3; V: TRBV27
DNA: TGTGCCAGCTCATCCTCTAAGGAGGGTCAGACTGAAGCTTTCTTT; CDR3: CASSSSKEGQTEAFF; D: NA; size: NA; J: TRBJ1-1; V: TRBV18
DNA: TGCAGCGTTGAGATCTCCCGGGGGGAAAAACTGTTTTTT; CDR3: CSVEISRGEKLFF; D: NA; size: once; J: TRBJ1-4; V: TRBV29-1
DNA: TGCGCCAGCAGCGCCGATCGGGTCGGGGACACTGAAGCTTTCTTT; CDR3: CASSADRVGDTEAFF; D: NA; size: NA; J: TRBJ1-1; V: TRBV5-1
DNA: TGCGCCAGCAGTAAGGGCGATCACGTTAATCAGCCCCAGCATTTT; CDR3: CASSKGDHVNQPQHF; D: NA; size: few; J: TRBJ1-5; V: TRBV5-1
DNA: TGTGCCAGCAGTTTACGGCATTCATTAGTTGGCTCTAGCACAGATACGCAGTATTTT; CDR3: CASSLRHSLVGSSTDTQYF; D: NA; size: NA; J: TRBJ2-3; V: TRBV28
DNA: TGTGCCAGCAGTGAATTAGAGGGGGTTCGAGAAAAACTGTTTTTT; CDR3: CASSELEGVREKLFF; D: NA; size: once; J: TRBJ1-4; V: TRBV25-1
DNA: TGCGCCAGCAGCTTGGATAGTTGGGGAACAGATACGCAGTATTTT; CDR3: CASSLDSWGTDTQYF; D: NA; size: NA; J: TRBJ2-3; V: TRBV5-1
DNA: TGTGCCAGCTCACCGGACAGGAACACCGGGGAGCTGTTTTTT; CDR3: CASSPDRNTGELFF; D: NA; size: few; J: TRBJ2-2; V: TRBV18
DNA: TGTGCCAGCTCACCTTTAGGCGTTATCTCTGGAAACACCATATATTTT; CDR3: CASSPLGVISGNTIYF; D: NA; size: NA; J: TRBJ1-3; V: TRBV18
DNA: TGTGCCAGTAGTGGACAGTTATCGAGCTATGGCTACACCTTC; CDR3: CASSGQLSSYGYTF; D: NA; size: once; J: TRBJ1-2; V: TRBV19
DNA: TGTGCCAGCAGTTACTCTCGGGATTCACCCCTCCACTTT; CDR3: CASSYSRDSPLHF; D: NA; size: NA; J: TRBJ1-6; V: TRBV6-5
DNA: TGTGCCAGCAGTGGGACATACGGGGAGCTGTTTTTT; CDR3: CASSGTYGELFF; D: NA; size: NA; J: TRBJ2-2; V: TRBV12-3/TRBV12-4
DNA: TGTGCCAGCAGTGATTTGTATAGCAATCAGCCCCAGCATTTT; CDR3: CASSDLYSNQPQHF; D: NA; size: NA; J: TRBJ1-5; V: TRBV6-1
DNA: TGTGCCAGCAGCCAAGTTTGGGCCGCGGGTGAAAAACTGTTTTTT; CDR3: CASSQVWAAGEKLFF; D: NA; size: NA; J: TRBJ1-4; V: TRBV14
DNA: TGTGCCAGCAGCTTGACAGATTACCGAAACACTGAAGCTTTCTTT; CDR3: CASSLTDYRNTEAFF; D: NA; size: few; J: TRBJ1-1; V: TRBV5-5
DNA: TGCGCCAGCAGCTTTGGACTAGCCGGAGAGACCCAGTACTTC; CDR3: CASSFGLAGETQYF; D: TRBD2; size: NA; J: TRBJ2-5; V: TRBV5-1
DNA: TGTGCCAGCAGCTTGAGCGGGGGGGCCAATGAGCAGTTCTTC; CDR3: CASSLSGGANEQFF; D: TRBD2; size: once; J: TRBJ2-1; V: TRBV11-3
DNA: TGTGCCAGCAGTTACTCGTTGGGATATAGCAATCAGCCCCAGCATTTT; CDR3: CASSYSLGYSNQPQHF; D: NA; size: NA; J: TRBJ1-5; V: TRBV6-5
DNA: TGCAGACCCCGGGATGAGCAGTTCTTC; CDR3: CRPRDEQFF; D: NA; size: NA; J: TRBJ2-1; V: TRBV20-1
DNA: TGCGCCAGCAGCTTGGACAGGGCCTCTAACTATGGCTACACCTTC; CDR3: CASSLDRASNYGYTF; D: NA; size: NA; J: TRBJ1-2; V: TRBV5-1
DNA: TGTGCCAGCACCCGACAGGGTATTGACGGCTACACCTTC; CDR3: CASTRQGIDGYTF; D: TRBD1; size: once; J: TRBJ1-2; V: TRBV6-6
DNA: TGTGCCAGCAGCCCGTTTTGGACAGGGAACACTGAAGCTTTCTTT; CDR3: CASSPFWTGNTEAFF; D: TRBD1; size: NA; J: TRBJ1-1; V: TRBV27
DNA: TGTGCCAGCAGCTTGTTGGGGAAGTATGAGCAGTTCTTC; CDR3: CASSLLGKYEQFF; D: NA; size: NA; J: TRBJ2-1; V: TRBV5-8
DNA: TGTGCCAGCAGTTACGATATACAGGGGAGTGGCAATCAGCCCCAGCATTTT; CDR3: CASSYDIQGSGNQPQHF; D: TRBD1; size: NA; J: TRBJ1-5; V: TRBV6-2/TRBV6-3